A selection of T cell receptor beta chains follows, all from one sample in a study of radiation and T cells in renal cell carcinoma. Generated by immunoSEQ multiplex PCR, the TCRdb table keeps only in-frame clones and is missing some. The data show tens of thousands of clones, with around 77% seen just once and roughly 7% held by the top ten. This material consisted of blood, taken from a patient whose treatment included radiotherapy and nephrectomy. The receptors stem from a man aged 60 to 75 with renal cell carcinoma. CDR3s include the opening cysteine and the closing phenylalanine or tryptophan. D genes are given only for firm matches. Expanded clones are given a class, and other clones once, few, many or no size at all.

d_call	clone_size	v_call	j_call	cdr3_nt	cdr3_aa
NA	NA	TRBV5-6	TRBJ2-5	TGTGCCAGCAACGAGTACGGACGGAGTAGCAAGACCCAGTACTTC	CASNEYGRSSKTQYF
TRBD1	NA	TRBV19	TRBJ1-2	TGTGCCAGTACTCCGGGACAGCCCTATGGCTACACCTTC	CASTPGQPYGYTF
NA	few	TRBV27	TRBJ2-3	TGTGCCAGCAGCAAGGACCGGGGCACAGATACGCAGTATTTT	CASSKDRGTDTQYF
NA	NA	TRBV6-6	TRBJ1-2	TGTGCCAGCCGGGGGGGGAGAGGCTATGGCTACACCTTC	CASRGGRGYGYTF
NA	NA	TRBV27	TRBJ2-3	TGTGCCAGCAGTACCACAGATACGCAGTATTTT	CASSTTDTQYF
TRBD1	NA	TRBV5-6	TRBJ1-2	TGTGCCAGCAGCTCCCTGGGGACAGGACCCTATGGCTACACCTTC	CASSSLGTGPYGYTF
NA	few	TRBV14	TRBJ2-2	TGTGCCAGCAGCCAAGACGGGAACGGGGAGCTGTTTTTT	CASSQDGNGELFF
NA	NA	TRBV5-1	TRBJ1-5	TGCGCCAGCAGCTTGGCCTCTGGGAACGAGCCCCAGCATTTT	CASSLASGNEPQHF
NA	NA	TRBV7-9	TRBJ1-1	TGTGCCAGCAGCTCATGGAGAACAGGAAACACTGAAGCTTTCTTT	CASSSWRTGNTEAFF
NA	NA	TRBV29-1	TRBJ2-6	TGCAGCGTTGAAACAGGGAATGGGGCCAACGTCCTGACTTTC	CSVETGNGANVLTF
NA	NA	TRBV6-5	TRBJ2-3	TGTGCCAGCCGGGACACCAACACAGATACGCAGTATTTT	CASRDTNTDTQYF
NA	NA	TRBV11-3	TRBJ1-1	TGTGCCAGCAGCTTGGACGGGGAGAACACTGAAGCTTTCTTT	CASSLDGENTEAFF
NA	NA	TRBV11-3	TRBJ2-3	TGTGCCAGCAGCTTAATAACGGAGGGCGGTACGCAGTATTTT	CASSLITEGGTQYF
NA	NA	TRBV10-3	TRBJ1-4	TGTGCCACGGGGGATAATGAAAAACTGTTTTTT	CATGDNEKLFF
NA	NA	TRBV18	TRBJ2-1	TGTGCCAGCTCACCAGCGACGGGAACCTACAATGAGCAGTTCTTC	CASSPATGTYNEQFF
NA	NA	TRBV6-5	TRBJ1-1	TGTGCCAGCAAAGGCTATGACACTGAAGCTTTCTTT	CASKGYDTEAFF
NA	NA	TRBV2	TRBJ1-2	TGTGCCAGCAGAATGACAGTCTCCTATGGCTACACCTTC	CASRMTVSYGYTF
TRBD1	few	TRBV27	TRBJ1-2	TGTGCCAGCAGCAGGACAGGGGTGAACCTCTATGGCTACACCTTC	CASSRTGVNLYGYTF
NA	NA	TRBV7-2	TRBJ2-7	TGTGCCAGCAGCTTAGAAGGGTCGACCTACGAGCAGTACTTC	CASSLEGSTYEQYF
NA	NA	TRBV30	TRBJ2-7	TGTGCCTGGAAACGAGGGGCCAGTTTTCACGAGCAGTACTTC	CAWKRGASFHEQYF
NA	NA	TRBV19	TRBJ2-3	TGTGCCAGTAGTCTAAGCACAGATACGCAGTATTTT	CASSLSTDTQYF
NA	NA	TRBV5-1	TRBJ2-3	TGCGCCAGCAGCATCACAGATACGCAGTATTTT	CASSITDTQYF
TRBD2	once	TRBV9	TRBJ2-2	TGTGCCAGCAGCGTAGGACTAGCGGGGGGTGTAGCCGGGGAGCTGTTTTTT	CASSVGLAGGVAGELFF
NA	few	TRBV7-2	TRBJ1-5	TGTGCCAGCAGCTTAGTCTCCCTGGAGGGTGAGCCCCAGCATTTT	CASSLVSLEGEPQHF
NA	NA	TRBV9	TRBJ1-1	TGTGCCAGCAGCGCTGGAGATCCGGGCCGACGGATGAACACTGAAGCTTTCTTT	CASSAGDPGRRMNTEAFF
NA	NA	TRBV19	TRBJ1-1	TGTGCCAGTAGTATCAGGGAAACTGAAGCTTTCTTT	CASSIRETEAFF
TRBD2	NA	TRBV9	TRBJ2-5	TGTGCCAGCAGCGTCGGGAGGCACGAAGAGACCCAGTACTTC	CASSVGRHEETQYF
TRBD1	NA	TRBV4-3	TRBJ2-7	TGCGCCAGCAGCCAAGATTGGACAGGGGAATACGAGCAGTACTTC	CASSQDWTGEYEQYF
TRBD1	NA	TRBV10-3	TRBJ1-4	TGTGCCATCCACTCCGGGACAGGTGACGAAAAACTGTTTTTT	CAIHSGTGDEKLFF
TRBD1	few	TRBV9	TRBJ1-1	TGTGCCAGCAGCCCCGGACAGGGTGAAGCTTTCTTT	CASSPGQGEAFF
NA	NA	TRBV2	TRBJ1-1	TGTGCCAGCAGCGGACCGAACACTGAAGCTTTCTTT	CASSGPNTEAFF
NA	few	TRBV7-6	TRBJ2-2	TGTGCCAGCAGCCAAAGAAGGACCGCGAACACCGGGGAGCTGTTTTTT	CASSQRRTANTGELFF
NA	NA	TRBV4-1	TRBJ1-2	TGCGCCAGCAGCCAAGAGGCAGGGGACATAACTGGCTATGGCTACACCTTC	CASSQEAGDITGYGYTF
TRBD1	few	TRBV30	TRBJ1-1	TGTGCCTGGAGTGAAATCTCAGGGGGCTGGACTGAAGCTTTCTTT	CAWSEISGGWTEAFF
NA	NA	TRBV14	TRBJ2-5	TGTGCCAGCAGCCAAAATCGGAACCAAGAGACCCAGTACTTC	CASSQNRNQETQYF
NA	NA	TRBV11-1	TRBJ2-2	TGTGCCAGCAGCTTATCGGGTAGCGCCGGGGAGCTGTTTTTT	CASSLSGSAGELFF
NA	NA	TRBV6-4	TRBJ1-1	TGTGCCAGCAGTGACCTACGACAGGCCCTGAACACTGAAGCTTTCTTT	CASSDLRQALNTEAFF
TRBD1	NA	TRBV2	TRBJ1-2	TGTGCCAGCAGATCGGGACAGGGAACATTCGGCTACACCTTC	CASRSGQGTFGYTF
NA	NA	TRBV19	TRBJ1-1	TGTGCCAGTAGTATAGGTCTTAGGTGGGACTCGAACACTGAAGCTTTCTTT	CASSIGLRWDSNTEAFF
TRBD1	NA	TRBV6-5	TRBJ1-1	TGTGCCAGCGAACCGACAGGGCGGAACACTGAAGCTTTCTTT	CASEPTGRNTEAFF
NA	NA	TRBV12-2	TRBJ1-1	TGTGCAAGTCGCTTACCGGGCTTCGGGAACACTGAAGCTTTCTTT	CASRLPGFGNTEAFF
NA	NA	TRBV23-1	TRBJ2-5	TGCGCCAGCAGTCAAGGAAGAAACAGGGAGGGCAAAGAGACCCAGTACTTC	CASSQGRNREGKETQYF
TRBD2	NA	TRBV7-9	TRBJ2-5	TGTGCCAGCAGCCCCCCCCAAGGCCTAGCGGGTTTCCAAGAGACCCAGTACTTC	CASSPPQGLAGFQETQYF
TRBD2	once	TRBV7-2	TRBJ2-7	TGTGCCAGCAGCGGGACTAGCGGGGCCTACGAGCAGTACTTC	CASSGTSGAYEQYF
TRBD2	NA	TRBV29-1	TRBJ2-1	TGCAGCGTTGAAGGGGAGAGGGTCGGTAGCGGGATGGGGAATGAGCAGTTCTTC	CSVEGERVGSGMGNEQFF